Reported below is one TCR beta chain. This sample is part of a study of tumor T cells in aggressive B-cell lymphoma. Trimming pared 5 bases from V and 6 bases from J, leaving 20 bases between. Germline loops: CDR1 LNHDA, CDR2 SQIVND (reference sequence). This CDR3 is 17 amino acids long. TCRdb's table, derived via immunoSEQ multiplex PCR, lists solely in-frame clones and lacks some. The sample lists 6,200 or so clones; roughly 90% were seen once. V is TRBV19 and J is TRBJ1-6, with D uncertain. The clonotype comes from an adult with diffuse large B cell lymphoma. Some clones in this sample may be carry-over from other donors' samples. The sequenced sample was tumor tissue. CDR3 nucleotide sequence: TGTGCCAGTAGTGCGATCGGGATTTGGGCTGGTAATTCACCCCTCCACTTT. This translates into CASSAIGIWAGNSPLHF.